The source of this TCR beta chain is a study of post-analysis software for immune sequencing data. Regarding the study as a whole: When compared against controls, multiple sclerosis patients showed significantly lower normalized Chao1 diversity. The study found TRBV5-6, TRBV5-1 and TRBV20-1 among a few TRBV segments more frequent in patients than controls.

Carried by the TCR beta cDNA libraries were unique molecular identifiers. From the PCR reads, TCRdb called clonotypes with MiXCR, one entry per CDR3 protein. The data contain roughly 870,000 distinct CDR3 sequences, about 53% of them seen just once; the ten biggest clones take up around 4.5%. V was trimmed by 4 bases and J by 1 base, leaving 10 bases between them. The germline CDR1 and CDR2 sequences are SNHLY and FYNNEI. The CDR3 sequence is 14 residues long. About this clonotype itself: Its antigen is not known.

This chain joins TRBV2 and TRBJ1-1; D perhaps matches TRBD1 (5 bases). The sample consisted of blood. The sequence was collected from a girl aged 5-17 years with multiple sclerosis. CDR3 protein: CASSVGRRNTEAFF. The CDR3 nucleotides are TGTGCCAGCAGTGTGGGACGGAGGAACACTGAAGCTTTCTTT.